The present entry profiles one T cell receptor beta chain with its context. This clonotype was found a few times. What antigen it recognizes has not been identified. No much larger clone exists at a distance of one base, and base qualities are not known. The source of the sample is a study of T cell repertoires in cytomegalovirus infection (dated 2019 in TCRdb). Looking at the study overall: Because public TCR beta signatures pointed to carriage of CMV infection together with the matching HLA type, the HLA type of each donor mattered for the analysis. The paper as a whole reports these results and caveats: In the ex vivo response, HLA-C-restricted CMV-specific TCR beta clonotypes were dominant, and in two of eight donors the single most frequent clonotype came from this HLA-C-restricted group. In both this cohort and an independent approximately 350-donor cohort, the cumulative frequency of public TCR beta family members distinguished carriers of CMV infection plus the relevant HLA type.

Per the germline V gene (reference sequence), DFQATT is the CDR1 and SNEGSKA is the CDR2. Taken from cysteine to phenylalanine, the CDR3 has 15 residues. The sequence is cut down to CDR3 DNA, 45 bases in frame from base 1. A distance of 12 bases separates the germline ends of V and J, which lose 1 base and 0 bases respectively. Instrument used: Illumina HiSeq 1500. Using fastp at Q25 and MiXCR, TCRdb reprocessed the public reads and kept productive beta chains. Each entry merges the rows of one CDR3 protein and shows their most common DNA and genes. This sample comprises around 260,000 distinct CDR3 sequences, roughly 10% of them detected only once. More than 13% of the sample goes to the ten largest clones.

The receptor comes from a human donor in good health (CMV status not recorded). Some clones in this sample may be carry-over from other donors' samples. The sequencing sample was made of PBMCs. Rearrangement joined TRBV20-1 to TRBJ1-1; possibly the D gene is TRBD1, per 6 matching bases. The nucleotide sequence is TGCAGTGCTAGAGCAATTGGGGGCCTGAACACTGAAGCTTTCTTT. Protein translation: CSARAIGGLNTEAFF.